The rows below give T cell receptor beta chains drawn from one sample of a study of T-cell reconstitution after alpha-beta-depleted transplantation in children. TCRdb reprocessed the PCR reads with MiXCR, giving one entry per CDR3 protein. The table includes 190,000 or so distinct CDR3 sequences, about 15% detected once. Sequenced here: PBMCs from the stem cell graft donor, sampled from the stem cell graft. The source is a human donor who donated a stem cell graft to a child with acute lymphoblastic leukemia. The CDR3 runs from the conserved cysteine through the conserved F or W. The D gene is left open where the match is weak. Part of the rows lack a size; the others show once, few, many or a class for expanded clones.

. TRBJ2-1 TRBV15 many TGTGCCACCAGCAGAGATAGGGCTCGCACCGTCTACAATGAGCAGTTCTTC CATSRDRARTVYNEQFF
. TRBJ2-1 TRBV5-6 few TGTGCCAGCAGCGGCCCGGACAGCCGGTTTCTTCCAAGCTCCTACAATGAGCAGTTCTTC CASSGPDSRFLPSSYNEQFF
TRBD1 TRBJ2-5 TRBV10-3 many TGTGCCACCATGGGACAGGGGGCCGGGGAGACCCAGTACTTC CATMGQGAGETQYF
TRBD2 TRBJ2-2 TRBV20-1 many TGCAGTGCGCCGAGCGGGAGGGGAAACACCGGGGAGCTGTTTTTT CSAPSGRGNTGELFF
. TRBJ1-5 TRBV6-5 many TGTGCCAGCAGTTACTCGATTTCCGGGTCTCAGCCCCAGCATTTT CASSYSISGSQPQHF
. TRBJ2-1 TRBV3-1 many TGTGCCAGCAGGAATATACAGGGTGGTGAGCAGTTCTTC CASRNIQGGEQFF
. TRBJ1-5 TRBV6-1 many TGTGCCAGCAGCCCTACCCCGTACAGCAATCAGCCCCAGCATTTT CASSPTPYSNQPQHF
. TRBJ1-1 TRBV20-1 many TGCAGTGCTAGTGCACAGATGAACACTGAAGCTTTCTTT CSASAQMNTEAFF
TRBD2 TRBJ2-2 TRBV6-1 . TGTGCCAGCAGTCGGACTAGCGGGATATCATCCGGGGAGCTGTTTTTT CASSRTSGISSGELFF
. TRBJ1-1 TRBV7-6 . TGTGCCAGCAGCTTAGCGGCAGGACAGTCTGAAGCTTTCTTT CASSLAAGQSEAFF
TRBD1 TRBJ1-2 TRBV7-8 many TGTGCCAGCAGCCGGACAGGGGCCAACTATGGCTACACCTTC CASSRTGANYGYTF
TRBD1 TRBJ2-1 TRBV5-1 many TGCGCCAGCAGCCAGACAGGGCAAAGCTCCTACAATGAGCAGTTCTTC CASSQTGQSSYNEQFF
TRBD2 TRBJ2-5 TRBV20-1 . TGCAGTGCTAGAGGACCCAGACTAGCGGGAGTTAAAGAGACCCAGTACTTC CSARGPRLAGVKETQYF
. TRBJ2-4 TRBV12-3/TRBV12-4 many TGTGCCAGCAGTTTGGGGGGCTGGGCCAAAAACATTCAGTACTTC CASSLGGWAKNIQYF
. TRBJ2-7 TRBV7-8 many TGTGCCAGCAGCCCCGGGACAACAACCTACGAGCAGTACTTC CASSPGTTTYEQYF
. TRBJ2-3 TRBV20-1 . TGCAGTTTTGGGGGGTCGCGGGACTCTAGCACAGATACGCAGTATTTT CSFGGSRDSSTDTQYF
. TRBJ2-3 TRBV7-8 many TGTGCCAGCAGCTTATGGGGGGCTAGCACAGATACGCAGTATTTT CASSLWGASTDTQYF
. TRBJ1-4 TRBV29-1 . TGCAGCGTGGGTGGGGAGCCGGAAAATGAAAAACTGTTTTTT CSVGGEPENEKLFF
TRBD1 TRBJ2-3 TRBV11-3 many TGTGCCAGCAGCTCACTAGACGGGGACAGCCCGCAGTATTTT CASSSLDGDSPQYF